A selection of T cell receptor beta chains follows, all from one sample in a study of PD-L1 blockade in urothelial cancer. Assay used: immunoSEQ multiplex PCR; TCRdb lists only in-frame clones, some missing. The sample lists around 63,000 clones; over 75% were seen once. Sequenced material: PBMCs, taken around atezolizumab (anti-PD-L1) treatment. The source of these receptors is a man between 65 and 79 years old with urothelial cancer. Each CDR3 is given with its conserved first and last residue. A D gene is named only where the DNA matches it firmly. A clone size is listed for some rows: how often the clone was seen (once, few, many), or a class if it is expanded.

CDR3 protein: CASSLGQGTGELFF
CDR3 DNA: TGTGCCAGCAGCTTAGGGCAGGGCACCGGGGAGCTGTTTTTT
D gene: .
clone size: .
V gene: TRBV11-2
J gene: TRBJ2-2

CDR3 protein: CASSPNMNTEAFF
CDR3 DNA: TGTGCCAGCAGCCCTAATATGAACACTGAAGCTTTCTTT
D gene: .
clone size: .
V gene: TRBV14
J gene: TRBJ1-1

CDR3 protein: CASSGGRSYNEQFF
CDR3 DNA: TGTGCCAGCAGCGGCGGGCGCTCCTACAATGAGCAGTTCTTC
D gene: .
clone size: .
V gene: TRBV7-9
J gene: TRBJ2-1

CDR3 protein: CASSYGTSGRGNEQFF
CDR3 DNA: TGTGCCAGCAGCTATGGGACTAGCGGGAGAGGAAATGAGCAGTTCTTC
D gene: TRBD2
clone size: .
V gene: TRBV7-3
J gene: TRBJ2-1

CDR3 protein: CASSSWTSGRTGELFF
CDR3 DNA: TGTGCCAGCAGCTCCTGGACTAGCGGGAGGACCGGGGAGCTGTTTTTT
D gene: TRBD2
clone size: .
V gene: TRBV7-8
J gene: TRBJ2-2

CDR3 protein: CSVEDRGYGYTF
CDR3 DNA: TGCAGCGTTGAAGACAGGGGTTATGGCTACACCTTC
D gene: .
clone size: .
V gene: TRBV29-1
J gene: TRBJ1-2

CDR3 protein: CASSVAGGSYNEQFF
CDR3 DNA: TGTGCCAGCAGCGTAGCGGGAGGATCCTACAATGAGCAGTTCTTC
D gene: TRBD2
clone size: .
V gene: TRBV9
J gene: TRBJ2-1

CDR3 protein: CASGLVPSGRGETQYF
CDR3 DNA: TGTGCTAGTGGTTTGGTACCTAGTGGCAGGGGGGAGACCCAGTACTTC
D gene: TRBD1
clone size: many
V gene: TRBV12-5
J gene: TRBJ2-5

CDR3 protein: CASSLAASTDTQYF
CDR3 DNA: TGTGCCAGTTCACTAGCGGCAAGCACAGATACGCAGTATTTT
D gene: TRBD2
clone size: .
V gene: TRBV19
J gene: TRBJ2-3

CDR3 protein: CASRLPGQSSTDTQYF
CDR3 DNA: TGTGCCAGCAGGCTACCGGGACAGTCCAGCACAGATACGCAGTATTTT
D gene: TRBD1
clone size: .
V gene: TRBV28
J gene: TRBJ2-3

CDR3 protein: CASSLSLRQKLFF
CDR3 DNA: TGTGCCAGCAGTTTATCGCTGAGGCAAAAACTGTTTTTT
D gene: .
clone size: .
V gene: TRBV27
J gene: TRBJ1-4

CDR3 protein: CASSSGGRNGETQYF
CDR3 DNA: TGCGCCAGCAGCTCCGGCGGGAGGAACGGAGAGACCCAGTACTTC
D gene: TRBD2
clone size: .
V gene: TRBV5-1
J gene: TRBJ2-5

CDR3 protein: CASSVAGQNNEQFF
CDR3 DNA: TGTGCCAGCAGCGTAGCTGGACAGAACAATGAGCAGTTCTTC
D gene: .
clone size: .
V gene: TRBV9
J gene: TRBJ2-1

CDR3 protein: CAIKGTGDYGYTF
CDR3 DNA: TGTGCCATCAAAGGGACAGGGGACTATGGCTACACCTTC
D gene: TRBD1
clone size: .
V gene: TRBV10-3
J gene: TRBJ1-2